Each of the 18 T cell receptor beta chains below was sequenced from the same sample in a study of PD-1 blockade in classical Hodgkin lymphoma. Relapse after autologous stem cell transplantation occurred in every patient, and brentuximab vedotin exposure varied. Using immunoSEQ multiplex PCR, the repertoire was profiled, and TCRdb retains in-frame clones only, with some absent. The sample has 10,000 to 14,000 clones, roughly 80% seen once. This specimen was peripheral blood mononuclear cells (PBMCs), taken at baseline. Receptors originate from a human donor with classical Hodgkin lymphoma.

The chain recombines TRBV7-9 with TRBJ2-7; TRBD1 or TRBD2 may be the D gene (5 bases each). The V and J ends lost 0 bases and 2 bases respectively, with 11 bases between them. This CDR3 has 15 amino acids. The germline V gene encodes CDR1 SEHNR and CDR2 FQNEAQ (reference sequence). CDR3 sequence: CASSLAGTGTYEQYF. The CDR3 DNA sequence: TGTGCCAGCAGCTTAGCTGGGACGGGAACCTACGAGCAGTACTTC.

This chain connects TRBV7-9 to TRBJ1-1; no clear D. V lost 11 bases, J lost 4 bases, and 17 bases lay in between. This CDR3 is built from 13 residues. CDR1 is SEHNR, CDR2 FQNEAQ, per germline (reference sequence). The DNA for the CDR3 is TGTGCCGGCGGTCCGGAACGGGGCACTGAAGCTTTCTTT. Translating gives CAGGPERGTEAFF.

The chain links TRBV19 to TRBJ1-6; the match to TRBD1 covers 10 bases. This CDR3 contains 14 residues. Per germline, CDR1 LNHDA and CDR2 SQIVND (reference sequence). The V gene end was trimmed by 10 bases and the J gene end by 10 bases; junction bases not matched to a gene: 10. The CDR3 nucleotides read TGTGCCACGACAGGGGGCGAACCGGGATCACCCCTCCACTTT. Translating it yields CATTGGEPGSPLHF.

V and J are TRBV18 and TRBJ2-1; 12 nucleotides agree with TRBD1. CDR1 and CDR2 (germline): KGHSH, LQKENI. With V trimmed by 2 bases and J by 9 bases, 5 bases remained unmatched. This CDR3 comprises 15 residues. The CDR3 DNA is TGTGCCAGCTCACCAAGGGGACAGGGGGCGGCTGAGCAGTTCTTC. Its translation: CASSPRGQGAAEQFF.

The chain combines TRBV9 with TRBJ1-1, with D unresolved. The CDR3 has 13 amino acids. CDR1 is SGDLS and CDR2 is YYNGEE in the germline V gene. Trimming took off 7 bases at V and 1 base at J, with 11 bases between the two ends. The CDR3 sequence: CASRRLSNTEAFF. CDR3 bases: TGTGCCAGCCGCAGGTTGTCGAACACTGAAGCTTTCTTT.

This clone was seen a handful of times. This chain connects TRBV7-9 to TRBJ2-3; D gene unclear. Trimming shortened V by 6 bases and J by 2 bases, and 9 bases separated the two germline ends. Germline assignment: CDR1 SEHNR and CDR2 FQNEAQ (reference sequence). The CDR3 covers 13 residues. CDR3 DNA sequence: TGTGCCAGCAGGCCTCGGTACACAGATACGCAGTATTTT. Residues: CASRPRYTDTQYF.

The CDR3 sequence is CASSPGNLPTYEQYF. The CDR3 DNA follows: TGTGCCAGCAGCCCTGGTAATCTACCCACCTACGAGCAGTACTTC. This chain links TRBV7-6 with TRBJ2-7; D unresolved. V shed 5 bases and J shed 2 bases, with 16 bases lying between them. Germline-derived CDR1 and CDR2 are SGHVS and FNYEAQ. The CDR3 loop spans 15 amino acids.

The rearrangement links TRBV7-6 to TRBJ2-5; D possibly uses TRBD1 or TRBD2 (5 bases each). The CDR3 loop spans 16 amino acids. V was pared by 5 bases and J by 2 bases, with 18 bases between. Germline V CDR1 and CDR2: SGHVS, FNYEAQ. The CDR3 DNA reads TGTGCCAGCAGCCCGGGACCACATATCGAGCAAGAGACCCAGTACTTC. Its protein is CASSPGPHIEQETQYF.

V gene TRBV6-6 combines with J gene TRBJ2-2; D not certain. V lost 4 bases and J 2 bases, leaving 8 bases between the germline ends. CDR3 length equals 14 residues. The germline V gene encodes CDR1 MNHNY and CDR2 SVGAGI (reference sequence). The CDR3 here is CASSFGLNTGELFF. CDR3 coding DNA: TGTGCCAGCAGTTTTGGGCTTAACACCGGGGAGCTGTTTTTT.

V is TRBV10-3 and J is TRBJ1-1; 8 nucleotides match TRBD1. Trimming cost V 7 bases and J 4 bases; bases outside gene matches: 8. From germline, CDR1 is ENHRY and CDR2 SYGVKD. The CDR3 is 14 residues long. CDR3 amino acids: CAINPGGSVTEAFF. CDR3 in DNA: TGTGCCATCAACCCAGGGGGCTCGGTCACTGAAGCTTTCTTT.

The V and J genes are TRBV2 and TRBJ1-4, with 10 bases identical to TRBD1. Looked up from germline, CDR1 is SNHLY and CDR2 is FYNNEI. The J segment lost 7 bases and the V segment lost 7 bases, leaving 15 bases of the junction unmatched. The CDR3 totals 17 residues. CDR3 loop: CASNLFGGTGVAEKLFF. The CDR3 DNA sequence: TGTGCCAGCAACTTGTTTGGAGGGACAGGGGTGGCTGAAAAACTGTTTTTT.

This chain joins TRBV2 and TRBJ2-5, with TRBD2 matching over 10 bases. The V and J ends lost 4 bases and 3 bases, in that order; junction bases with no gene match: 8. The CDR3 is made up of 16 amino acids. Looked up from germline, CDR1 is SNHLY and CDR2 is FYNNEI. CDR3 sequence reads: CASSVRRLAGEETQYF. CDR3 DNA sequence: TGTGCCAGCAGTGTCCGCAGGCTAGCGGGAGAAGAGACCCAGTACTTC.

The CDR3 protein is CATSRTGNYGYTF. The CDR3 DNA follows: TGTGCCACCAGCAGGACAGGCAACTATGGCTACACCTTC. This rearrangement joins TRBV15 to TRBJ1-2, with D maybe TRBD1 (6 bases). V dropped 3 bases and J dropped 2 bases, with 7 bases sitting between them. The germline gives CDR1 LNHNV, CDR2 YYDKDF (reference sequence). CDR3 length: 13 amino acids.

CDR3 in amino acids: CASSVDSGYGYTF. The DNA of the CDR3 is TGTGCCAGCAGCGTAGATTCGGGGTATGGCTACACCTTC. V usage is TRBV9 and J usage is TRBJ1-2; D is ambiguous. Germline assignment: CDR1 SGDLS and CDR2 YYNGEE. Trimming stripped 0 bases from V and 5 bases from J, with 8 bases between. This CDR3 contains 13 residues.

This clone was seen only once. This chain connects TRBV5-6 to TRBJ1-2; 7 bases agree with TRBD1. CDR3 length: 16 residues. Germline loops: CDR1 SGHDT, CDR2 YYEEEE. After removal of 2 bases from V and 3 bases from J, the junction contained 10 bases not matched to a gene. CDR3 in amino acids: CASSFRGTDTDYGYTF. The DNA of the CDR3 is TGTGCCAGCAGCTTTCGCGGGACAGACACCGACTATGGCTACACCTTC.

The rearrangement links TRBV6-5 to TRBJ1-3; possible D gene TRBD1, 5 bases. The CDR3 covers 15 residues. CDR1 is MNHEY, CDR2 SVGAGI, per germline. Trimming removed 0 bases from V and 4 bases from J, with 10 bases in between. In DNA form, the CDR3 reads TGTGCCAGCAGTTACTCGGGGACCGCGGGAAACACCATATATTTT. As protein: CASSYSGTAGNTIYF.

V and J are TRBV5-6 and TRBJ2-2; the D call may be TRBD1 or TRBD2 (6 bases each). Trimming pared 1 base from V and 1 base from J, leaving 14 bases between. Per germline, CDR1 SGHDT and CDR2 YYEEEE. This CDR3 is 17 amino acids long. The CDR3 protein is CASSLYMGGKNTGELFF. In DNA, the CDR3 is TGTGCCAGCAGCTTGTATATGGGGGGCAAGAACACCGGGGAGCTGTTTTTT. Combining the CDR3 with reference TRBV5-6 and TRBJ2-2 gives the whole variable domain DAGVTQSPTHLIKTRGQQVTLRCSPKSGHDTVSWYQQALGQGPQFIFQYYEEEERQRGNFPDRFSGHQFPNYSSELNVNALLLGDSALYLCASSLYMGGKNTGELFFGEGSRLTVL.

Only a few counts were recorded for this clone. This chain links TRBV5-1 with TRBJ2-7; maybe TRBD1 (7 bases). Looked up from germline, CDR1 is SGHRS and CDR2 is YFSETQ. Trimming cost V 2 bases and J 3 bases, with 30 bases left between them. The CDR3 runs 20 residues. This CDR3 is CASSFGQALRGSRPDYEQYF. The CDR3 DNA follows: TGCGCCAGCAGCTTCGGACAGGCGCTGCGGGGTAGTAGGCCAGACTACGAGCAGTACTTC.